This T cell receptor (beta chain) was identified during a study of response to subunit inactivated influenza vaccine. General study results and limits: Researchers suggested that each seasonal influenza vaccination recruits few new T cells.

A remark on this clonotype: The target antigen is unknown.

TCRdb re-analysed the RT-PCR reads in MiXCR, keeping a single row per CDR3 protein. The sample yields fewer than 750,000 distinct CDR3 sequences, 14% seen once. The CDR3 runs to 14 residues. Trimming stripped 3 bases from V and 2 bases from J, with 6 bases between. Germline CDR1 reads SGDLS; CDR2 reads YYNGEE. The chain combines TRBV9 with TRBJ2-6, with D uncertain. This TCR came from a man between 50 and 59 years old who received an inactivated influenza vaccine. The starting material was PBMCs from blood, obtained approximately 13 days after vaccination. This chain's CDR3 is CASSGPAGANVLTF. CDR3 sequence (DNA): TGTGCCAGCAGCGGTCCAGCTGGGGCCAACGTCCTGACTTTC.